This T cell receptor beta chain was documented in a study of blood T cell repertoires in COVID-19. CDR3 size: 15 residues. The V and J ends lost 0 bases and 5 bases respectively, with 14 bases between them. Germline V lookup: CDR1 MNHEY, CDR2 SVGAGI. Per the authors' pipeline: Amplification with reference gene primers provided the estimates of nucleated cell counts. Clones were read by immunoSEQ multiplex PCR, and TCRdb kept only the in-frame ones, dropping some. The V and J calls and clone size were taken over from that table, and D and trimming were inferred from the DNA. This repertoire shows about 100,000 clones, approximately 90% found once; its top ten account for 4.5% to 5.5%.

The chain uses TRBV6-5 and TRBJ2-7; perhaps TRBD1 as D (7 bases). Input material: peripheral blood. The sequence was obtained from a man aged 50-60 years with acute or convalescent COVID-19. The CDR3 DNA is TGTGCCAGCAGTTACTCCTATCTCAGGGGGGACGAGCAGTACTTC. The encoded protein is CASSYSYLRGDEQYF.